Shown below are 20 T cell receptor beta chains from a single sample sequenced in a study of Graves' ophthalmopathy and Graves' hyperthyroidism. Amplification from RNA transcripts yielded the TCR beta CDR3 regions. HTBI-primed first-round RT-PCR preceded second-round multiplex PCR. TCRdb reanalysed the multiplex PCR reads using MiXCR and keeps one entry per CDR3 protein. The data contain around 1,200,000 distinct CDR3 sequences, about two fifths of them singletons. Sequenced material: peripheral blood or thyroid tissue (not recorded which). These receptors were taken from an adult man with Graves' hyperthyroidism.

V gene TRBV25-1 combines with J gene TRBJ2-2, with a possible D match to TRBD2 (6 bases). Germline CDR1 reads MGHDK; CDR2 reads SYGVNS. Trimming removed 5 bases from V and 7 bases from J, with 14 bases in between. The CDR3 contains 14 residues. The DNA for the CDR3 is TGTGCCAGCAGTTTGAACGGGAGAGGCGGGGAGCTGTTTTTT. Amino acids: CASSLNGRGGELFF.

Remarks on this clonotype: A much larger clone lies one base from this, so it may be a read error. This rearrangement joins TRBV12-3 or TRBV12-4 to TRBJ1-3; 7 nucleotides align to TRBD1. CDR3 length: 13 residues. The CDR3 spells CAGSSWQGDTIYF. CDR3 in DNA: TGTGCCGGCAGCTCTTGGCAGGGGGACACCATATATTTT.

This clonotype came up many times. This sequence joins TRBV20-1 and TRBJ2-7; 9 positions agree with TRBD2. The J segment lost 2 bases and the V segment lost 7 bases, leaving 6 bases of the junction unmatched. Germline loops: CDR1 DFQATT, CDR2 SNEGSKA (reference sequence). The CDR3 covers 13 residues. The CDR3 loop is CSVGASGAYEQYF. The CDR3, as DNA: TGCAGTGTAGGGGCTAGCGGGGCCTACGAGCAGTACTTC.

Regarding this clonotype: A read error is possible here, since a much larger clone lies one base away. This sequence joins TRBV6-6 and TRBJ2-7, with TRBD1 matching over 8 bases. The germline V gene has CDR1 MNHNY and CDR2 SVGAGI (reference sequence). This CDR3 is built from 13 residues. CDR3 region: CAGSTGQGGEQYF. The CDR3 coding sequence is TGTGCCGGCAGTACTGGACAGGGAGGCGAGCAGTACTTC.

The table lists this clonotype with a count of one. The gene calls are TRBV30 and TRBJ2-2; 8 bases fit TRBD1. Trimming at V came to 2 bases and at J to 1 base, leaving 3 bases not matched to a gene. CDR3 length equals 15 residues. The germline gives CDR1 GTSNPN, CDR2 SVGIG (reference sequence). The CDR3 nucleotides read TGTGCCTGGAGTTTTGGACAGGGGAACACCGGGGAGCTGTTTTTT. It encodes CAWSFGQGNTGELFF.

J is TRBJ1-2 and V is TRBV11-2; 7 positions match TRBD1. Germline trimming cut 1 base from V and 0 bases from J; bases unmatched to any gene: 14. The CDR3 runs 19 residues. The germline gives CDR1 SGHAT, CDR2 FQNNGV. This CDR3 reads CASSLGSGRTGAANYGYTF. As DNA, the CDR3 is TGTGCCAGCAGCTTAGGGTCTGGCAGAACAGGGGCGGCTAACTATGGCTACACCTTC. Drawing the rest from reference TRBV11-2 and TRBJ1-2, the complete variable domain is EAGVAQSPRYKIIEKRQSVAFWCNPISGHATLYWYQQILGQGPKLLIQFQNNGVVDDSQLPKDRFSAERLKGVDSTLKIQPAKLEDSAVYLCASSLGSGRTGAANYGYTFGSGTRLTVV.

This clonotype was found many times. This chain connects TRBV6-5 to TRBJ1-4; possible D gene TRBD1, 5 bases. V gave up 5 bases and J gave up 9 bases, with 13 bases separating them. The CDR3 is made up of 13 amino acids. CDR1 MNHEY and CDR2 SVGAGI come from the germline V gene. The CDR3 loop reads CASSTRDGQKLFF. In nucleotides, the CDR3 is TGTGCCAGCAGTACAAGGGACGGACAAAAACTGTTTTTT.

This clonotype was counted many times. The chain combines TRBV19 with TRBJ1-5; 7 bases line up with TRBD1. Losses at the gene ends were 6 bases for V and 2 bases for J; bases not matched to a gene: 4. CDR3 length: 14 residues. Germline V CDR1 and CDR2: LNHDA, SQIVND (reference sequence). The CDR3 region is CASSKGQGNQPQHF. CDR3 nucleotide sequence: TGTGCCAGTAGCAAAGGACAGGGCAATCAGCCCCAGCATTTT.

There are many counts of this clonotype. The rearrangement joins TRBV4-1 to TRBJ1-2; 8 bases are shared with TRBD1. Trimming removed 0 bases from V and 4 bases from J; junction bases left unmatched: 4. Germline CDR1 reads MGHRA; CDR2 reads YSYEKL. There are 15 residues in the CDR3. CDR3 in DNA: TGCGCCAGCAGCCAAGATCAGGGGGCATCCTATGGCTACACCTTC. Its protein is CASSQDQGASYGYTF.

This clonotype was detected only a few times. The rearrangement links TRBV7-8 to TRBJ2-7; possible D gene TRBD2, 6 bases. V lost 6 bases and J lost 5, with 20 bases in between. The CDR3 contains 15 residues. Germline CDR1 is SGHVS and CDR2 is FQNEAQ. The CDR3 coding sequence is TGTGCCAGCAGGGCCACGGGAGTGCCGATCCACGAGCAGTACTTC. Translating gives CASRATGVPIHEQYF.

In its sample, this clonotype was seen once. Here the CDR3 DNA reads TGTGCCAGCAGCCATCGCCGAGATTCACCCCTCCACTTT. As protein: CASSHRRDSPLHF. The rearrangement links TRBV7-9 to TRBJ1-6, with no clear D. From germline, CDR1 is SEHNR and CDR2 FQNEAQ (reference sequence). CDR3 length: 13 amino acids. Trimming took 5 bases from V and 8 from J, leaving 10 bases between them.

The rearrangement joins TRBV27 to TRBJ1-5; the D is unclear. Germline V CDR1 and CDR2: MNHEY, SMNVEV (reference sequence). V lost 5 bases to trimming and J lost 0 bases, with 11 bases between them. This CDR3 is built from 15 residues. DNA for the CDR3: TGTGCCAGCAGTGCGTGGACGGCTAGCAATCAGCCCCAGCATTTT. Translated: CASSAWTASNQPQHF.

The rearrangement uses TRBV6-5 and TRBJ2-2, with D maybe TRBD2 (5 bases). The CDR3 has 14 residues. Trimming left V 6 bases short and J 5 bases short, with 13 bases between. Germline loops: CDR1 MNHEY, CDR2 SVGAGI. CDR3 DNA: TGTGCCAGCAGCGAACTAGTTTCGACCGGGGAGCTGTTTTTT. Amino acids: CASSELVSTGELFF.

This clonotype appeared a few times. V gene TRBV30 combines with J gene TRBJ1-6; D call uncertain. Germline V gene data show CDR1 as GTSNPN and CDR2 as SVGIG (reference sequence). V was cut by 2 bases and J by 4 bases, with 9 bases left in between. The length of the CDR3 is 14 residues. CDR3 protein: CAWSFTAYNSPLHF. The CDR3 nucleotides are TGTGCCTGGAGTTTCACCGCTTATAATTCACCCCTCCACTTT.

Concerning this clonotype itself: The DNA is omitted, as the CDR3 cannot be located on it reliably, and the CDR3 follows TCRdb's listing. The V and J genes are TRBV29-1 and TRBJ2-2. The CDR3 is 13 residues long, counting both termini. The germline V gene encodes CDR1 SQVTM and CDR2 ANQGSEA. CDR3 sequence: CSVPTETPGSCFF.

This clonotype was detected once. The CDR3 DNA is TGCAGTGCTAGAAAGACAGGGACGGCGGACAAACTGTTTTTT. Residues: CSARKTGTADKLFF. The chain recombines TRBV20-1 with TRBJ1-4, with 7 bases aligning to TRBD1. CDR1 DFQATT and CDR2 SNEGSKA come from the germline V gene (reference sequence). The length of the CDR3 is 14 residues. V gave up 2 bases and J gave up 11 bases; unmatched junction bases: 11.

This clonotype was seen many times. The rearrangement joins TRBV5-6 to TRBJ2-7; the match to TRBD1 covers 12 bases. Germline V gives CDR1 SGHDT, CDR2 YYEEEE. CDR3 length equals 14 residues. V trimming: 2 bases; J trimming: 6 bases; junction bases outside the gene matches: 3. CDR3 nucleotides: TGTGCCAGCAGCTTCGGGACAGGGGGCCTCGAGCAGTACTTC. Its translation is CASSFGTGGLEQYF.

V and J are TRBV18 and TRBJ2-2; 9 bases are a match to TRBD2. The CDR3 totals 16 residues. J was trimmed by 6 bases and V by 3 bases; bases with no gene match: 8. From germline, CDR1 is KGHSH and CDR2 LQKENI. The CDR3 loop is CASSPWLAGSAGELFF. In nucleotides, the CDR3 is TGTGCCAGCTCACCGTGGCTAGCGGGGAGTGCCGGGGAGCTGTTTTTT.

The rearrangement links TRBV25-1 to TRBJ1-2; D is possibly TRBD1 (5 bases). The CDR3 totals 15 residues. Trimming removed 6 bases at V and 0 bases at J, with 14 bases between. The V gene's germline CDR1 is MGHDK and CDR2 SYGVNS. CDR3 sequence (DNA): TGTGCCAGCAGCTTTATTCAAGGGGCTAACTATGGCTACACCTTC. Its translation is CASSFIQGANYGYTF.

This clonotype was seen only a few times. The rearrangement joins TRBV29-1 to TRBJ1-2; D is unclear. Germline lookup yields CDR1 SQVTM and CDR2 ANQGSEA. The V end was cut by 4 bases, the J end by 1 base, with 10 bases between. The CDR3 contains 13 residues. In nucleotides, the CDR3 is TGCAGCGTTGCCGAAAATATTAACTATGGCTACACCTTC. It yields the protein CSVAENINYGYTF. Full variable domain (missing parts from reference TRBV29-1 and TRBJ1-2): SAVISQKPSRDICQRGTSLTIQCQVDSQVTMMFWYRQQPGQSLTLIATANQGSEATYESGFVIDKFPISRPNLTFSTLTVSNMSPEDSSIYLCSVAENINYGYTFGSGTRLTVV.